These T cell receptor beta chains were read from a single sample in a study of blood T cells in healthy people across ages. One entry per CDR3 protein, called by TCRdb with MiXCR from the 5' RACE reads. The sample lists 700,000 or so distinct CDR3 sequences; 20% to 25% were seen once. Sample: blood. The receptors shown here come from a man between 70 and 80 years old in good health. Both conserved end residues are part of each CDR3. A D gene is named only where the DNA matches it firmly. Clone size, where shown, is once, few, many, or a class for clones that have expanded.

size	V	D	J	CDR3	DNA
.	TRBV5-1	TRBD1	TRBJ1-6	CASSLWTGSNSPLHF	TGCGCCAGCAGCTTATGGACAGGGTCGAATTCACCCCTCCACTTT
.	TRBV10-3	.	TRBJ1-5	CAISESTTGFQPQHF	TGTGCCATCAGTGAGTCGACTACAGGGTTCCAGCCCCAGCATTTT
few	TRBV24-1	.	TRBJ2-3	CATSDPQGSAEGDTQYF	TGTGCCACCAGTGACCCCCAAGGTAGCGCGGAGGGGGATACGCAGTATTTT
.	TRBV5-6	TRBD1	TRBJ1-5	CASSRDRGYNQPQHF	TGTGCCAGCAGCCGCGACAGGGGGTACAATCAGCCCCAGCATTTT
few	TRBV12-3/TRBV12-4	TRBD2	TRBJ2-1	CASTPTSGSFEQFF	TGTGCCAGCACCCCGACTAGCGGGAGTTTTGAGCAGTTCTTC
.	TRBV2	.	TRBJ1-2	CASSEIGAGPGGYTF	TGTGCCAGCAGTGAAATTGGGGCGGGACCGGGGGGCTACACCTTC
.	TRBV20-1	.	TRBJ2-4	CSARDQGGRQYF	TGCAGTGCTAGAGATCAAGGGGGACGACAGTACTTC
.	TRBV2	TRBD1	TRBJ2-2	CASSATGDLWVGELFF	TGTGCCAGCAGCGCGACAGGGGACTTATGGGTCGGGGAGCTGTTTTTT
.	TRBV20-1	TRBD1	TRBJ1-1	CSAPDRGRTMNTEAFF	TGCAGTGCCCCGGACAGGGGGAGGACCATGAACACTGAAGCTTTCTTT
.	TRBV7-9	.	TRBJ1-1	CASSLTGLTAEAFF	TGTGCCAGCAGCTTAACAGGGTTGACCGCTGAAGCTTTCTTT
once	TRBV20-1	.	TRBJ1-1	CSARGVGYTEAFF	TGCAGTGCTAGAGGCGTGGGGTACACTGAAGCTTTCTTT
.	TRBV11-3	.	TRBJ1-4	CASSLDHLQATNEKLFF	TGTGCCAGCAGCTTAGACCATCTCCAGGCAACTAATGAAAAACTGTTTTTT
few	TRBV7-3	.	TRBJ2-1	CASSPTMVTKASSYNEQFF	TGTGCCAGCAGCCCGACCATGGTCACTAAGGCCTCCTCCTACAATGAGCAGTTCTTC
few	TRBV12-3/TRBV12-4	TRBD1	TRBJ1-5	CASRDRYNQPQHF	TGTGCCAGTAGGGACAGGTATAATCAGCCCCAGCATTTT
.	TRBV29-1	.	TRBJ2-2	CSVSLSTGELFF	TGCAGCGTTTCACTGTCCACCGGGGAGCTGTTTTTT
many	TRBV12-3/TRBV12-4	TRBD2	TRBJ2-1	CASSLGLAGGYEQFF	TGTGCCAGCAGCTTAGGACTAGCGGGAGGGTATGAGCAGTTCTTC
.	TRBV7-2	.	TRBJ2-4	CASSLAGPAKNIQYF	TGTGCCAGCAGCTTAGCCGGGCCCGCCAAAAACATTCAGTACTTC
.	TRBV24-1	.	TRBJ2-1	CATSQNTLMTAGEQFF	TGTGCCACCAGTCAAAATACCCTGATGACTGCCGGTGAGCAGTTCTTC
.	TRBV25-1	.	TRBJ2-5	CASSGLVTDLGQYF	TGTGCCAGCAGTGGGCTTGTGACAGACCTCGGGCAGTACTTC
few	TRBV5-1	.	TRBJ1-2	CASSLEARGPGYTF	TGCGCCAGCAGCTTGGAGGCCCGGGGGCCTGGCTACACCTTC
.	TRBV25-1	.	TRBJ2-5	CASGTRGIQETQYF	TGTGCCAGCGGTACCAGGGGAATCCAAGAGACCCAGTACTTC
.	TRBV6-1	TRBD1	TRBJ2-3	CACRGQGPSADTQYF	TGTGCCTGCCGAGGACAGGGGCCCTCCGCAGATACGCAGTATTTT
few	TRBV20-1	.	TRBJ2-3	CSASGSRGGVDTQYF	TGCAGTGCCTCCGGGTCCAGGGGAGGAGTAGATACGCAGTATTTT
.	TRBV7-2	.	TRBJ2-1	CASSPFRDEQFF	TGTGCCAGCAGCCCTTTCCGAGACGAGCAGTTCTTC
.	TRBV20-1	TRBD1	TRBJ1-2	CSARPLQGQSNYGYTF	TGCAGCGCTAGGCCCCTTCAGGGACAGAGTAACTATGGCTACACCTTC
.	TRBV3-1	TRBD2	TRBJ2-2	CASSRGSGAPNTGELFF	TGTGCCAGCAGCCGGGGGAGCGGGGCTCCGAACACCGGGGAGCTGTTTTTT
.	TRBV7-9	.	TRBJ2-3	CASREDRNTDTQYF	TGTGCCAGCAGGGAGGACAGAAACACAGATACGCAGTATTTT
few	TRBV11-3	.	TRBJ2-2	CASSDSIPGELFF	TGTGCCAGCAGCGACTCCATTCCGGGGGAGCTGTTTTTT
few	TRBV5-1	.	TRBJ2-3	CASNPVGGRDTQYF	TGCGCCAGCAACCCTGTGGGCGGCCGTGATACGCAGTATTTT
many	TRBV4-1	.	TRBJ2-5	CASSQESRTEKETQYF	TGCGCCAGCAGCCAAGAAAGTAGGACGGAAAAAGAGACCCAGTACTTC
.	TRBV29-1	.	TRBJ1-1	CSVEEWAARTEAFF	TGCAGCGTTGAAGAGTGGGCAGCTCGCACTGAAGCTTTCTTT
few	TRBV3-1	.	TRBJ1-1	CASSHPTGGEAFF	TGTGCCAGCAGCCACCCGACAGGAGGGGAAGCTTTCTTT
.	TRBV24-1	TRBD1	TRBJ2-1	CATSALTTGAREQFF	TGTGCCACCAGTGCGTTGACAACAGGGGCCCGTGAGCAGTTCTTC
.	TRBV12-3/TRBV12-4	TRBD1	TRBJ1-2	CASSAGDRGFRYTF	TGTGCCAGCAGTGCGGGGGACAGGGGGTTTCGCTACACCTTC
.	TRBV18	.	TRBJ1-5	CASSSSQGRGQPQHF	TGTGCCAGCTCAAGTTCCCAGGGGAGGGGCCAGCCCCAGCATTTT
.	TRBV5-4	TRBD1	TRBJ1-1	CASSWNDRGNTEAFF	TGTGCCAGCAGCTGGAACGACAGGGGGAACACTGAAGCTTTCTTT
.	TRBV5-6	.	TRBJ2-1	CASSFQMLWVSGNEQFF	TGTGCCAGCAGCTTTCAAATGCTTTGGGTGTCGGGCAATGAGCAGTTCTTC
.	TRBV5-1	TRBD1	TRBJ1-5	CASGHQGGNQPQHF	TGCGCCAGCGGCCACCAGGGGGGCAATCAGCCCCAGCATTTT
.	TRBV12-3/TRBV12-4	.	TRBJ1-2	CASTRSGRDNYACTF	TGTGCCAGCACCCGTTCGGGCAGGGATAACTATGCCTGCACCTTC
.	TRBV14	.	TRBJ2-3	CASSQASSSLRDTQYF	TGTGCCAGCAGCCAAGCGTCTAGCTCACTCAGAGATACGCAGTATTTT
.	TRBV14	TRBD1	TRBJ1-1	CASSLGQRLNTEAFF	TGTGCCAGCAGCCTGGGACAGCGATTGAACACTGAAGCTTTCTTT
.	TRBV7-2	.	TRBJ2-1	CASSLAAGNLNEQFF	TGTGCCAGCAGCTTAGCGGCGGGGAATCTCAATGAGCAGTTCTTC
few	TRBV5-1	.	TRBJ1-2	CASSLLGDGYTF	TGCGCCAGCAGCCTACTAGGCGATGGCTACACCTTC
few	TRBV6-6	.	TRBJ2-7	CASSYEAYEQYF	TGTGCCAGCAGTTACGAGGCCTACGAGCAGTACTTC
.	TRBV2	TRBD1	TRBJ1-1	CASSGTGGWPEAFF	TGTGCCAGCAGTGGGACAGGGGGCTGGCCTGAAGCTTTCTTT
few	TRBV18	.	TRBJ1-2	CASSPLQGSTYGYTF	TGTGCCAGCTCACCACTCCAGGGGTCTACCTATGGCTACACCTTC
.	TRBV7-2	.	TRBJ1-1	CASSPTGPLGAFF	TGTGCCAGCAGCCCAACGGGCCCCCTGGGAGCTTTCTTT
.	TRBV5-5	.	TRBJ1-5	CASSTHDNQPQHF	TGTGCCAGCAGCACGCATGACAATCAGCCCCAGCATTTT
many	TRBV4-2	TRBD2	TRBJ2-1	CASSQEMRAGGYNEQFF	TGTGCCAGCAGCCAAGAGATGCGGGCGGGGGGATACAATGAGCAGTTCTTC
many	TRBV12-3/TRBV12-4	.	TRBJ2-1	CASSFRDRLNEQFF	TGTGCCAGCAGCTTTCGTGACAGGCTCAATGAGCAGTTCTTC
.	TRBV9	.	TRBJ1-2	CASSAQIGGYTF	TGTGCCAGCAGCGCTCAGATCGGTGGCTACACCTTC
many	TRBV12-3/TRBV12-4	.	TRBJ1-4	CASRRNTGGEKLFF	TGTGCCAGCAGGCGAAACACAGGCGGGGAAAAACTGTTTTTT
.	TRBV12-3/TRBV12-4	TRBD1	TRBJ2-1	CASSPGQGGNEQFF	TGTGCCAGCAGTCCAGGACAGGGGGGTAATGAGCAGTTCTTC
.	TRBV2	TRBD1	TRBJ1-4	CGTIEAGTGGEKLFF	TGTGGAACTATTGAAGCCGGGACAGGGGGGGAAAAACTGTTTTTT
few	TRBV20-1	.	TRBJ2-1	CSARVWGADNEQFF	TGCAGTGCTAGGGTCTGGGGGGCCGACAATGAGCAGTTCTTC
.	TRBV5-5	.	TRBJ2-5	CASSLGARQETQYF	TGTGCCAGCAGCTTAGGCGCGCGCCAAGAGACCCAGTACTTC
once	TRBV7-2	TRBD2	TRBJ2-1	CASSLAQTSGRDEQFF	TGTGCCAGCAGCTTAGCGCAAACTAGCGGGAGGGATGAGCAGTTCTTC
.	TRBV20-1	TRBD2	TRBJ2-1	CSAREWGLAGGRSSYNEQFF	TGCAGTGCTAGGGAATGGGGACTAGCGGGGGGCAGGAGCTCCTACAATGAGCAGTTCTTC